The rows below give T cell receptor beta chains drawn from one sample of a study of cytomegalovirus exposure and HLA in healthy donors. Sequenced by immunoSEQ multiplex PCR; TCRdb stores in-frame clones only, minus some. This table has about 72,000 clones, around 94% appearing once. Specimen: PBMCs. These receptors originate from a young woman in good health and CMV-seronegative. Each CDR3 is given with its conserved first and last residue. A D gene is named only where the DNA matches it firmly. The size field is filled for only some rows; it gives once, few, many or a size class.

v_gene	d_gene	j_gene	abundance	CDR3nt	CDR3aa
TRBV9	.	TRBJ2-1	.	TGTGCCAGCAGCCATAACCGGGAAAACTCCGCCAATGAGCAGTTCTTC	CASSHNRENSANEQFF
TRBV5-1	.	TRBJ1-4	.	TGCGCCAGCAGCTTGGGACTTGGAGAGGAAAAACTGTTTTTT	CASSLGLGEEKLFF
TRBV28	TRBD1	TRBJ1-6	once	TGTGCCAGCAGGGGACAGGGTATTGATAATTCACCCCTCCACTTT	CASRGQGIDNSPLHF
TRBV4-1	.	TRBJ1-3	once	TGCGCCAGCAGCCAAGATGATGGGAGTTGGAACACCATATATTTT	CASSQDDGSWNTIYF
TRBV5-1	.	TRBJ2-3	.	TGCGCCAGCAGCTTACGACAGAAGAGCACAGATACGCAGTATTTT	CASSLRQKSTDTQYF
TRBV5-1	.	TRBJ2-2	.	TGCGCCAGCAGCCGGGTGGGAGCGAACACCGGGGAGCTGTTTTTT	CASSRVGANTGELFF
TRBV5-4	TRBD1	TRBJ1-1	.	TGTGCCAGCAGCCTAAAGAGGGGGCAGGGGGACACTGAAGCTTTCTTT	CASSLKRGQGDTEAFF
TRBV5-6	.	TRBJ2-3	once	TGTGCCAGCAGTAACCGCCCCCACAGCCTCACAGATACGCAGTATTTT	CASSNRPHSLTDTQYF
TRBV6-6	TRBD1	TRBJ2-1	.	TGTGCCAGCAGTTACTCGAGGGGACAGGGAGCTAGTGAGCAGTTCTTC	CASSYSRGQGASEQFF
TRBV7-2	.	TRBJ1-6	few	TGTGCCAGCAGCACGTACCCAGGGGACGGGAATTCACCCCTCCACTTT	CASSTYPGDGNSPLHF
TRBV28	TRBD1	TRBJ1-5	.	TGTGCCAGCAGCCCCTTGGGACAGGGGGCCGGTCAGCCCCAGCATTTT	CASSPLGQGAGQPQHF
TRBV18	.	TRBJ1-2	.	TGTGCCAGCTCAGATATTAGTGGCTACACCTTC	CASSDISGYTF
TRBV9	.	TRBJ2-1	.	TGTGCCAGCAGCGTTAGTAGGACGGAAAGGGGGTTAGGGGAGCAGTTCTTC	CASSVSRTERGLGEQFF
TRBV2	TRBD2	TRBJ2-4	.	TGTGCCTCCCGGGAGGGGTGGGCCAAAAACATTCAGTACTTC	CASREGWAKNIQYF
TRBV27	TRBD1	TRBJ1-1	.	TGTGCCAGCAGTTTATTTACGACAGGGGGCTTTGGAGCTTTCTTT	CASSLFTTGGFGAFF
TRBV6-1	.	TRBJ1-2	.	TGTGCCAGCATCCGAACCGAGATCTATGGCTACACCTTC	CASIRTEIYGYTF
TRBV29-1	TRBD2	TRBJ2-7	.	TGCAGCCCCGGCTGGCCTAGCGGGGGCCAAGAGGTCCACGAGCAGTACTTC	CSPGWPSGGQEVHEQYF
TRBV16	.	TRBJ2-2	.	TGTGCCAGCAGCCAATCAGGGGCGAACACCGGGGAGCTGTTTTTT	CASSQSGANTGELFF
TRBV7-3	.	TRBJ2-5	.	TGTGCCAGCAGCTCGCTAGCGTCGGGGACCCAGTACTTC	CASSSLASGTQYF
TRBV7-2	TRBD2	TRBJ2-5	.	TGTGCCAGCAGCTTAGGTGGGGGGGGAAGAGAGACCCAGTACTTC	CASSLGGGGRETQYF
TRBV30	.	TRBJ1-3	.	TGTGCCTGGAGTGTACAGGCAGGGATTGGAAACACCATATATTTT	CAWSVQAGIGNTIYF
TRBV15	TRBD1	TRBJ1-1	once	TGTGCCACCAGCAGAAGGACAGGGGGCACTGAAGCTTTCTTT	CATSRRTGGTEAFF
TRBV5-8	.	TRBJ2-5	.	TGTGCCAGCGCCCGCGGGCCGGAGACCCAGTACTTC	CASARGPETQYF
TRBV9	.	TRBJ2-3	.	TGTGCCAGCAGCGTCTTATGGGCCTCTAGCACAGATACGCAGTATTTT	CASSVLWASSTDTQYF
TRBV6-6	TRBD1	TRBJ1-1	.	TGTGCCAGCAGAGACAGGGTCACTGAAGCTTTCTTT	CASRDRVTEAFF
TRBV10-3	TRBD1	TRBJ2-7	once	TGTGCCATCAGTCCCGGGACAGGGTACGAGCAGTACTTC	CAISPGTGYEQYF
TRBV11-2	TRBD1	TRBJ1-2	few	TGTGCCAGCAGCCAGCGGGGACAGGGGAACTATGGCTACACCTTC	CASSQRGQGNYGYTF
TRBV4-1	.	TRBJ1-3	.	TGCGCCAGCAGCCCTTTAAAACCCCCGGGACAATCTGGAAACACCATATATTTT	CASSPLKPPGQSGNTIYF
TRBV21-1	.	TRBJ1-5	.	TGTGCCAGCAGCAAAGGCACTTTGATGGGGCGAAATCAGCCCCAGCATTTT	CASSKGTLMGRNQPQHF